This entry lists 27 T cell receptor beta chains sequenced from one sample in a study of T-cell reconstitution after alpha-beta-depleted transplantation in children. The TCRbeta library was prepared with unique molecular identifiers. TCRdb analysed the PCR reads with MiXCR anew, one entry per CDR3 protein. The table includes about 1,000,000 distinct CDR3 sequences, under 30% detected once. The sequenced sample was PBMCs, mostly from graft donor cells, obtained 360 days after TCRalphabeta/CD19-depleted stem cell transplant. All receptors come from a boy under two years old who had a stem cell transplant for SCID, so the T cells may come from the graft donor.

The V gene is TRBV7-6, the J gene TRBJ2-6, with TRBD1 identical over 7 bases. The CDR3 has 16 amino acids. Germline V gene lookup returns CDR1 SGHVS and CDR2 FNYEAQ. V shed 3 bases and J 0 bases; nucleotides not matched to a gene: 2. The CDR3 sequence is CASSLYRGSGANVLTF. The CDR3 nucleotides read TGTGCCAGCAGCTTGTACAGGGGCTCTGGGGCCAACGTCCTGACTTTC.

CDR3 sequence reads: CASSRREYGNTIYF. In DNA form, the CDR3 reads TGTGCCAGCAGCCGACGGGAATATGGAAACACCATATATTTT. The rearrangement joins TRBV9 to TRBJ1-3; D is undetermined. CDR3 length: 14 residues. Trimming pared 4 bases from V and 3 bases from J, leaving 11 bases between. The V gene's germline CDR1 is SGDLS and CDR2 YYNGEE.

This clonotype came up a few times. V and J are TRBV27 and TRBJ2-7; 8 positions agree with TRBD1. Germline CDR1 is MNHEY and CDR2 is SMNVEV (reference sequence). The CDR3 is 13 amino acids. Trimming took 2 bases from V and 6 from J; bases not matched to a gene: 3. The CDR3 protein is CASSLRQGSEQYF. The CDR3 DNA is TGTGCCAGCAGTTTAAGACAGGGGAGCGAGCAGTACTTC.

V gene TRBV20-1 combines with J gene TRBJ1-6; TRBD1 aligns across 8 bases. The germline V gene has CDR1 DFQATT and CDR2 SNEGSKA (reference sequence). V trimming: 2 bases; J trimming: 7 bases; junction bases outside the gene matches: 7. The CDR3 covers 15 residues. CDR3 sequence reads: CSARLRGRTNSPLHF. CDR3 DNA sequence: TGCAGTGCTAGACTCAGGGGGCGAACCAATTCACCCCTCCACTTT.

The V and J genes are TRBV14 and TRBJ1-2; D not resolved. Germline CDR1 is SGHDN and CDR2 is FVKESK. Trimming pared 1 base from V and 10 bases from J, leaving 13 bases between. The length of the CDR3 is 13 residues. The CDR3 DNA reads as TGTGCCAGCAGCCAAGCCAGAGGGAGAAACTACACCTTC. Translating it yields CASSQARGRNYTF.

This clonotype was detected a few times. The chain links TRBV2 to TRBJ2-3, with 9 bases aligning to TRBD2. The CDR3 runs to 15 residues. With V trimmed by 6 bases and J by 6 bases, 10 bases remained unmatched. Germline loops: CDR1 SNHLY, CDR2 FYNNEI. The CDR3 protein is CASRETSGPLDTQYF. Written as DNA, the CDR3 is TGTGCCAGCAGGGAGACTAGCGGCCCTTTGGATACGCAGTATTTT. Looking up the rest from reference TRBV2 and TRBJ2-3 gives the full variable domain: EPEVTQTPSHQVTQMGQEVILRCVPISNHLYFYWYRQILGQKVEFLVSFYNNEISEKSEIFDDQFSVERPDGSNFTLKIRSTKLEDSAMYFCASRETSGPLDTQYFGPGTRLTVL.

The V call is TRBV7-8, the J call TRBJ2-1; no firm D call. The germline V and J ends were trimmed by 6 bases and 3 bases, with 21 bases remaining between them. Germline CDR1 and CDR2: SGHVS and FQNEAQ. The CDR3 sequence is 17 residues long. In DNA, the CDR3 is TGTGCCAGCAGACATAGCCGGATTTTTCCCCTCTACAATGAGCAGTTCTTC. Residues: CASRHSRIFPLYNEQFF.

This clonotype came up a few times. The genes are TRBV4-2 and TRBJ2-5; 9 bases are shared with TRBD2. CDR3 length: 17 residues. Germline assignment: CDR1 LGHNA and CDR2 YNFKEQ. After removal of 0 bases from V and 2 bases from J, the junction contained 7 bases not matched to a gene. In DNA, the CDR3 is TGTGCCAGCAGCCAAGATCGGGCGGGGGGGAATCAAGAGACCCAGTACTTC. This gives the protein CASSQDRAGGNQETQYF.

This clonotype was found a few times. This rearrangement joins TRBV20-1 to TRBJ2-3; D possibly matches TRBD1 or TRBD2 (5 bases each). This CDR3 has 14 amino acids. V was trimmed by 4 bases and J by 1 base, leaving 12 bases between them. Germline lookup yields CDR1 DFQATT and CDR2 SNEGSKA (reference sequence). The CDR3 DNA sequence: TGCAGTGCTAAGCAGCAGGGAGGCACAGATACGCAGTATTTT. This gives the protein CSAKQQGGTDTQYF.

This clonotype was detected a few times. The rearrangement joins TRBV7-6 to TRBJ1-1; D is perhaps TRBD1 (6 bases). The CDR3 runs to 13 residues. V was pared by 4 bases and J by 6 bases, with 12 bases between. Germline assignment: CDR1 SGHVS and CDR2 FNYEAQ. The CDR3 DNA sequence: TGTGCCAGCAGCTCCCGCAGGGGCGCTGAAGCTTTCTTT. Translated: CASSSRRGAEAFF.

The gene calls are TRBV5-1 and TRBJ2-7; TRBD1 aligns across 11 bases. Germline CDR1 reads SGHRS; CDR2 reads YFSETQ. The junction had 2 bases not matched to a gene; V was cut back by 0 bases and J by 9 bases. The CDR3 is 13 residues long. CDR3 region: CASSLEGTGGQYF. The CDR3 DNA reads TGCGCCAGCAGCTTGGAGGGGACAGGGGGGCAGTACTTC.

The genes are TRBV5-1 and TRBJ2-7; maybe TRBD1 (5 bases). The CDR3 spans 18 residues. Trimming cost V 0 bases and J 0 bases, with 19 bases left between them. Germline CDR1 and CDR2: SGHRS and YFSETQ. CDR3 amino acids: CASSLGRLREYYSYEQYF. CDR3 DNA sequence: TGCGCCAGCAGCTTGGGTCGTCTCAGGGAATATTACTCCTACGAGCAGTACTTC.

This clonotype was detected a few times. The chain uses TRBV15 and TRBJ1-4; possibly TRBD1 for D (5 bases). Germline V lookup: CDR1 LNHNV, CDR2 YYDKDF (reference sequence). V was clipped by 0 bases and J by 7 bases, with 6 bases between them. This CDR3 region has 13 residues. Here the CDR3 reads CATSRDQGEKLFF. CDR3 DNA sequence: TGTGCCACCAGCAGAGATCAGGGTGAAAAACTGTTTTTT.

On this clonotype: A junction boundary mismatches the germline segment, possibly from a read error. The chain uses TRBV9 and TRBJ2-1; no clear D. Germline loops: CDR1 SGDLS, CDR2 YYNGEE. The CDR3 has 17 residues. The chain's CDR3 is CASSVAVAKTSDNEQFF. DNA of the CDR3: TGTGCCAGCAGCGTAGCGGTAGCTAAGACCTCCGACAATGAGCAGTTCTTC.

This clonotype was picked up many times. J is TRBJ2-1 and V is TRBV20-1, with D possibly matching TRBD2 (6 bases). V lost 3 bases and J 7 bases, leaving 13 bases between the germline ends. CDR3 length: 13 amino acids. Germline assignment: CDR1 DFQATT and CDR2 SNEGSKA (reference sequence). The CDR3 bases are TGCAGTGCTAGGAATCTAGCGTCGAATGAGCAGTTCTTC. It codes for CSARNLASNEQFF.

The chain is built from TRBV12-3 or TRBV12-4 and TRBJ2-7, with D unclear. This CDR3 has 14 amino acids. V lost 2 bases and J 3 bases, leaving 11 bases between the germline ends. The CDR3 reads CASSLIGLNYEQYF. The DNA of the CDR3 is TGTGCCAGCAGTTTAATAGGCCTGAACTACGAGCAGTACTTC.

This clonotype was seen a handful of times. This chain uses TRBV9 with TRBJ1-2; 9 positions match TRBD1. Trimming at V came to 2 bases and at J to 4 bases, leaving 6 bases not matched to a gene. Germline CDR1 reads SGDLS; CDR2 reads YYNGEE. The CDR3 is made up of 15 amino acids. CDR3 in DNA: TGTGCCAGCAGCGTCGCACAGGGGGCGACCTATGGCTACACCTTC. Amino acid sequence: CASSVAQGATYGYTF.

This chain uses TRBV4-1 with TRBJ1-2; no firm D call. Trimming took 1 base from V and 5 from J, leaving 20 bases between them. Germline CDR1 reads MGHRA; CDR2 reads YSYEKL. The CDR3 consists of 17 residues. The CDR3, as DNA: TGCGCCAGCAGCCAAGTACACGAGGACGGACTCCTTTATGGCTACACCTTC. The encoded protein is CASSQVHEDGLLYGYTF.

This clonotype was picked up a small number of times. The chain employs TRBV20-1 and TRBJ2-3, with 7 bases fitting TRBD1. Germline V gene data show CDR1 as DFQATT and CDR2 as SNEGSKA (reference sequence). Trimming at V came to 3 bases and at J to 0 bases, leaving 12 bases not matched to a gene. CDR3 length equals 17 residues. The CDR3, as DNA: TGCAGTGCTAGGAGTCCGGGGACAGCACTCAGCACAGATACGCAGTATTTT. It is translated as CSARSPGTALSTDTQYF.

At least ten counts were recorded for this clonotype. This sequence joins TRBV6-1 and TRBJ2-5, with D possibly matching TRBD2 (6 bases). Trimming took off 5 bases at V and 5 bases at J, with 12 bases between the two ends. Germline values: CDR1 MNHNS, CDR2 SASEGT. The CDR3 has 13 amino acids. The CDR3 DNA reads as TGTGCCAGCAGTCCCCCGGGGAGGGAGACCCAGTACTTC. It is translated as CASSPPGRETQYF.

The CDR3 DNA reads as TGTGCCAGCAGCGTAGTTCCGGGGGCGAACACCGGGGAGCTGTTTTTT. Translated: CASSVVPGANTGELFF. V and J are TRBV9 and TRBJ2-2, with D possibly being TRBD2 (6 bases). V gave up 0 bases and J gave up 0 bases, with 9 bases separating them. There are 16 residues in the CDR3. CDR1 and CDR2 from the germline V gene are SGDLS and YYNGEE.

The V and J genes are TRBV5-1 and TRBJ1-1; 7 positions match TRBD1. Germline V CDR1 and CDR2: SGHRS, YFSETQ. Trimming removed 8 bases from V and 0 bases from J; junction bases left unmatched: 13. The length of the CDR3 is 16 residues. The CDR3 here is CARRKRQGVMNTEAFF. The CDR3 coding sequence is TGCGCCAGGAGAAAGAGGCAGGGGGTTATGAACACTGAAGCTTTCTTT.

The rearrangement uses TRBV6-2 or TRBV6-3 and TRBJ2-1, with a weak D call TRBD2 (6 bases). CDR3 length: 15 residues. Trimming stripped 0 bases from V and 3 bases from J, with 9 bases between. Germline loops: CDR1 MNHEY, CDR2 SVGEGT. The CDR3: CASSYSRDFYNEQFF. As DNA, the CDR3 is TGTGCCAGCAGTTACTCGAGGGACTTCTACAATGAGCAGTTCTTC.

J is TRBJ2-3 and V is TRBV20-1; the D gene is possibly TRBD2 (5 bases). Germline V gene sequence: CDR1 DFQATT, CDR2 SNEGSKA (reference sequence). The V and J ends lost 0 bases and 1 base respectively, with 11 bases between them. This CDR3 is built from 15 residues. In nucleotides, the CDR3 is TGCAGTGCTAGAGATCCTTCCGGGGGCACAGATACGCAGTATTTT. This encodes CSARDPSGGTDTQYF.

V is TRBV20-1 and J is TRBJ1-5; D is unresolved. Germline-derived CDR1 and CDR2 are DFQATT and SNEGSKA (reference sequence). Trimming took 3 bases from V and 0 from J, leaving 6 bases between them. The CDR3 contains 13 residues. CDR3 residues: CSARSYSNQPQHF. CDR3 sequence (DNA): TGCAGTGCTAGGTCTTATAGCAATCAGCCCCAGCATTTT.

The chain carries TRBV7-9 and TRBJ2-1; perhaps TRBD2 as D (5 bases). CDR3 size: 15 residues. In germline, CDR1 is SEHNR, CDR2 FQNEAQ (reference sequence). V lost 2 bases and J 0 bases, leaving 8 bases between the germline ends. CDR3 region: CASSLSGLSYNEQFF. CDR3 nucleotide sequence: TGTGCCAGCAGCTTAAGCGGACTCTCCTACAATGAGCAGTTCTTC.

The chain uses TRBV11-2 and TRBJ2-7; D assignment may be TRBD1 or TRBD2 (5 bases each). Germline lookup yields CDR1 SGHAT and CDR2 FQNNGV. The V end lost 1 base, the J end lost 3 bases, and 13 bases lay between the germline ends. The length of the CDR3 is 15 residues. CDR3 amino acids: CASSLAEVRGYEQYF. The CDR3 DNA sequence: TGTGCCAGCAGCTTAGCGGAGGTGAGGGGCTACGAGCAGTACTTC.